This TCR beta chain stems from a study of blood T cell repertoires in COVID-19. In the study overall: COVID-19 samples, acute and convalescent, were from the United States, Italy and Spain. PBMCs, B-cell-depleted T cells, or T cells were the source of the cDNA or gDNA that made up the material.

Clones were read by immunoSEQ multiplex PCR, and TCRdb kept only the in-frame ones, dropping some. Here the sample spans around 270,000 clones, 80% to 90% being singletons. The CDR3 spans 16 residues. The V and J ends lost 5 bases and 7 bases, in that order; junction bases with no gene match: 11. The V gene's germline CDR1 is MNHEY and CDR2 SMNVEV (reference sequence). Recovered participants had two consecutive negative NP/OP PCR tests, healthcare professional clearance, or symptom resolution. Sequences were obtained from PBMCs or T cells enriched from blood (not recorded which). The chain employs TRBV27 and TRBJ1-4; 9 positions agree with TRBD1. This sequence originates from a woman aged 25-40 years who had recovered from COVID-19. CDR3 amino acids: CASSPPDRGRGEKLFF. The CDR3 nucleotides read TGTGCCAGCAGTCCTCCGGACAGGGGTAGGGGTGAAAAACTGTTTTTT.